The 10 T cell receptor beta chains presented below share a single source sample, sequenced in a study of blood T cell repertoires in COVID-19. The assay was immunoSEQ multiplex PCR, and TCRdb's table has in-frame clones only and misses some. Of approximately 100,000 clones listed, over 70% are singletons. The sequencing input was peripheral blood. Source of these receptors: a woman of 80 years or more with acute or convalescent COVID-19.

Only a few counts were recorded for this clone. The rearrangement links TRBV5-1 to TRBJ1-2; 7 bases match TRBD1. CDR1 and CDR2 (germline): SGHRS, YFSETQ. J lost 5 bases, V lost 4 bases, and 2 bases had no gene match. The CDR3 spans 12 residues. The CDR3 loop reads CASSMGQYGYTF. CDR3 DNA: TGCGCCAGCAGCATGGGACAGTATGGCTACACCTTC.

This clone occurred a few times. The chain carries TRBV24-1 and TRBJ2-7; D is perhaps TRBD1 (7 bases). This CDR3 region has 13 residues. Germline CDR1 is KGHDR and CDR2 is SFDVKD. The germline V and J ends were trimmed by 4 bases and 7 bases, with 13 bases remaining between them. The CDR3 region is CATSDPTGREQYF. CDR3 bases: TGTGCCACCAGTGACCCGACAGGGAGGGAGCAGTACTTC.

The chain carries TRBV12-3 or TRBV12-4 and TRBJ1-1; no clear D gene. There are 13 residues in the CDR3. V was cut by 4 bases and J by 0 bases, with 6 bases left in between. The CDR3 loop is CASSSSMNTEAFF. Here the CDR3 DNA reads TGTGCCAGCAGTTCTAGTATGAACACTGAAGCTTTCTTT.

The chain recombines TRBV2 with TRBJ1-2; 8 nucleotides line up with TRBD1. Per germline, CDR1 SNHLY and CDR2 FYNNEI. The trim removed 5 bases at V and 4 bases at J, leaving 6 bases unmatched. The CDR3 is 14 amino acids. As DNA, the CDR3 is TGTGCCAGCAGTAATGAAGACAGGGGCTATGGCTACACCTTC. Translation gives CASSNEDRGYGYTF.

The rearrangement links TRBV9 to TRBJ2-3, with D perhaps matching TRBD2 (6 bases). V gave up 5 bases and J gave up 5 bases, with 15 bases separating them. The CDR3 contains 14 residues. Germline values: CDR1 SGDLS, CDR2 YYNGEE. The DNA for the CDR3 is TGTGCCAGCAGTGGTAGGCGGGGTGGAGATACGCAGTATTTT. It yields the protein CASSGRRGGDTQYF.

The CDR3 DNA reads TGCGCCAGCAGCTTGGCCGGGACAGGAAACTATGGCTACACCTTC. It encodes CASSLAGTGNYGYTF. The rearrangement joins TRBV5-1 to TRBJ1-2; 8 positions match TRBD1. The CDR3 extends over 15 amino acids. J was trimmed by 2 bases and V by 0 bases; bases with no gene match: 3. In germline, CDR1 is SGHRS, CDR2 YFSETQ.

The chain carries TRBV28 and TRBJ1-5; 8 positions match TRBD1. The CDR3 is 15 amino acids. The V gene's germline CDR1 is MDHEN and CDR2 SYDVKM. J was trimmed by 5 bases and V by 6 bases; bases with no gene match: 9. CDR3 coding DNA: TGTGCCAGCAGCCCCCCTCGACAGGGGCATCAGCCCCAGCATTTT. Its protein is CASSPPRQGHQPQHF.

J is TRBJ2-5 and V is TRBV5-4; 7 bases match TRBD2. This CDR3 spans 13 amino acids. The germline V gene encodes CDR1 SGHNT and CDR2 YYREEE (reference sequence). The trim removed 5 bases at V and 5 bases at J, leaving 6 bases unmatched. In DNA, the CDR3 is TGTGCCAGCAGTAACGGGGGGTCGGAGACCCAGTACTTC. This encodes CASSNGGSETQYF.

CDR3 loop: CASSTTTGAIEAFF. The CDR3 DNA sequence: TGTGCCAGTAGTACCACGACAGGCGCTATTGAAGCTTTCTTT. The chain joins TRBV19 to TRBJ1-1, with a possible D match to TRBD1 (6 bases). V gave up 4 bases and J gave up 7 bases, with 16 bases separating them. This CDR3 contains 14 residues. Germline V gene sequence: CDR1 LNHDA, CDR2 SQIVND (reference sequence).

The V call is TRBV19, the J call TRBJ1-1, with D perhaps TRBD1 (6 bases). Trimming pared 6 bases from V and 2 bases from J, leaving 10 bases between. The CDR3 sequence is 13 residues long. Germline loops: CDR1 LNHDA, CDR2 SQIVND (reference sequence). The chain's CDR3 is CASSQQGNTEAFF. As DNA, the CDR3 is TGTGCCAGTAGCCAACAGGGAAACACTGAAGCTTTCTTT. Filled out from reference TRBV19 and TRBJ1-1, the complete variable domain reads DGGITQSPKYLFRKEGQNVTLSCEQNLNHDAMYWYRQDPGQGLRLIYYSQIVNDFQKGDIAEGYSVSREKKESFPLTVTSAQKNPTAFYLCASSQQGNTEAFFGQGTRLTVV.